The source of this T cell receptor (beta chain) is a study of post-analysis software for immune sequencing data. The study's findings and limits: The normalized Chao1 diversity of multiple sclerosis patients was significantly lower than that of controls. Samples from a shared batch, those prepared together, strongly co-clustered by F measure. Comparison of patients with controls showed 4 to 6 TRBV segments more frequent in patients, TRBV5-6, TRBV5-1 and TRBV20-1 among them.

Incorporated into the TCR beta cDNA libraries were unique molecular identifiers, which served to reduce PCR and sequencing biases. MiXCR, run by TCRdb on the PCR reads, gives a single entry per CDR3 protein. Found here are hundreds of thousands of distinct CDR3 sequences, more than 50% of them singletons; the top ten hold approximately 11%. Worth noting for this clonotype: Its antigen remains unidentified.

Per germline, CDR1 SQVTM and CDR2 ANQGSEA. The CDR3 loop spans 13 amino acids. The V end lost 6 bases, the J end lost 2 bases, and 11 bases lay between the germline ends. This clonotype was sampled from a girl aged 2-10 years with multiple sclerosis. This rearrangement joins TRBV29-1 to TRBJ2-1; weak D call: TRBD1 (6 bases). Specimen: blood. Here the CDR3 DNA reads TGCAGCGTCGCCAGGGGCCCCTACAATGAGCAGTTCTTC. This gives the protein CSVARGPYNEQFF.